What follows are 25 T cell receptor beta chains derived from one specimen sequenced in a study of blood T cell repertoires in COVID-19. The table came from immunoSEQ multiplex PCR; TCRdb's copy has only in-frame clones and leaves some out. The table has 30,000 to 40,000 clones, approximately 85% seen once. Sequenced input: peripheral blood. The source of these receptors is a woman in her fifties or sixties with active COVID-19.

The gene calls are TRBV12-3 or TRBV12-4 and TRBJ2-5, with D possibly matching TRBD1 (7 bases). Trimming took 5 bases from V and 5 from J, leaving 12 bases between them. The CDR3 loop spans 13 amino acids. CDR3 sequence: CASSHSGGETQYF. The CDR3 DNA is TGTGCCAGCAGTCATTCAGGGGGGGAGACCCAGTACTTC.

The gene calls are TRBV6-6 and TRBJ2-3; 9 bases agree with TRBD2. CDR1 is MNHNY, CDR2 SVGAGI, per germline (reference sequence). The CDR3 sequence is 14 residues long. J lost 4 bases, V lost 4 bases, and 3 bases had no gene match. CDR3 sequence: CASSWTSAADTQYF. The CDR3 nucleotides read TGTGCCAGCAGTTGGACTAGCGCGGCAGATACGCAGTATTTT.

CDR3: CASSLPGQGSREQFF. Here the CDR3 DNA reads TGTGCCAGCAGCTTACCGGGACAGGGGTCTCGTGAGCAGTTCTTC. The chain has TRBV5-4 and TRBJ2-1, with 10 bases matching TRBD1. Germline V lookup: CDR1 SGHNT, CDR2 YYREEE (reference sequence). This CDR3 is built from 15 residues. Trimming removed 2 bases from V and 9 bases from J; junction bases left unmatched: 8.

The CDR3 coding sequence is TGCGCCAGCAGCTTAACTTCATCGAACACTGAAGCTTTCTTT. Its protein is CASSLTSSNTEAFF. V and J are TRBV5-1 and TRBJ1-1, with D unresolved. In germline, CDR1 is SGHRS, CDR2 YFSETQ. The V gene lost 2 bases and the J gene lost 1 base, with 9 bases spanning the gap. The CDR3 consists of 14 residues.

The genes are TRBV6-5 and TRBJ2-2; 7 nucleotides line up with TRBD1. CDR1 is MNHEY, CDR2 SVGAGI, per germline. Trimming took 6 bases from V and 6 from J; bases not matched to a gene: 7. This CDR3 is 14 amino acids long. CDR3 coding DNA: TGTGCCAGCAGGTACAGGGGTATCGCCGGGGAGCTGTTTTTT. Amino acids: CASRYRGIAGELFF.

The V call is TRBV28, the J call TRBJ1-5; 9 bases line up with TRBD1. The V gene's germline CDR1 is MDHEN and CDR2 SYDVKM. V was pared by 6 bases and J by 12 bases, with 18 bases of the junction left unmatched. This CDR3 has 16 residues. The CDR3 DNA reads TGTGCCAGCAGGGGCTACGACCCGGGACAGGGTAATTACCAGCATTTT. Residues: CASRGYDPGQGNYQHF.

The chain joins TRBV7-8 to TRBJ1-1; D is undetermined. Germline lookup yields CDR1 SGHVS and CDR2 FQNEAQ. CDR3 length: 14 amino acids. Trimming removed 2 bases from V and 0 bases from J, with 7 bases in between. CDR3 bases: TGTGCCAGCAGCTTAAGCGGCATGAACACTGAAGCTTTCTTT. It encodes CASSLSGMNTEAFF.

The chain combines TRBV6-6 with TRBJ2-7, with 9 nucleotides matching TRBD1. The trim removed 6 bases at V and 0 bases at J, leaving 3 bases unmatched. Per the germline V gene, CDR1 is MNHNY and CDR2 is SVGAGI (reference sequence). This CDR3 is built from 14 residues. The CDR3 DNA sequence: TGTGCCAGCAGGGGGACAGGGCGCTCCTACGAGCAGTACTTC. Translated, it gives CASRGTGRSYEQYF.

The V and J genes are TRBV5-1 and TRBJ2-2; 10 nucleotides line up with TRBD1. This CDR3 is built from 15 residues. Per the germline V gene, CDR1 is SGHRS and CDR2 is YFSETQ. J was trimmed by 5 bases and V by 4 bases; bases with no gene match: 5. CDR3 in DNA: TGCGCCAGCAGCACGGGACAGGGGAGGACCGGGGAGCTGTTTTTT. Translating gives CASSTGQGRTGELFF.

V and J are TRBV30 and TRBJ1-1; no definite D call. CDR1 GTSNPN and CDR2 SVGIG come from the germline V gene (reference sequence). The ends were cut back, 4 bases at V and 0 bases at J, with 6 bases in the middle. The CDR3 contains 12 residues. The CDR3 sequence: CAWNRLNTEAFF. The CDR3 DNA is TGTGCCTGGAACAGATTGAACACTGAAGCTTTCTTT. Full variable domain (remainder filled in from reference TRBV30 and TRBJ1-1): SQTIHQWPATLVQPVGSPLSLECTVEGTSNPNLYWYRQAAGRGLQLLFYSVGIGQISSEVPQNLSASRPQDRQFILSSKKLLLSDSGFYLCAWNRLNTEAFFGQGTRLTVV.

The rearrangement uses TRBV7-9 and TRBJ2-5; maybe TRBD2 (6 bases). In germline, CDR1 is SEHNR, CDR2 FQNEAQ (reference sequence). This CDR3 has 17 amino acids. V lost 3 bases, J lost 3 bases, and 20 bases lay in between. The CDR3 DNA is TGTGCCAGCAGCTTGGGTTTAGGAGGGATCCCAAAAGAGACCCAGTACTTC. Translating it yields CASSLGLGGIPKETQYF.

The V and J genes are TRBV21-1 and TRBJ2-7; the listed D gene, TRBD2, was not tested against the DNA. TRBV21-1 is deemed a pseudogene. This CDR3 is built from 17 residues. The CDR3 here is CASSKWGGGLCSYEQYF. CDR3 nucleotide sequence: TGTGCCAGCAGCAAGTGGGGCGGGGGCCTCTGCTCCTACGAGCAGTACTTC.

V gene TRBV12-3 or TRBV12-4 combines with J gene TRBJ2-3; a possible D gene is TRBD2 (5 bases). CDR3 length: 13 residues. Between the trimmed V and J ends, which lost 2 bases and 7 bases, there was a span of 10 bases. The CDR3 sequence is CASSLQLGNTQYF. CDR3 nucleotides: TGTGCCAGCAGTTTACAGCTCGGGAATACGCAGTATTTT.

The chain has TRBV7-2 and TRBJ2-5, with TRBD2 matching 9 bases. This CDR3 has 16 amino acids. The V segment lost 1 base and the J segment 5 bases; nucleotides outside the gene matches: 8. Germline CDR1 reads SGHTA; CDR2 reads FQGNSA. The CDR3 DNA sequence: TGTGCCAGCAGCTTAGTCGGCGGGAGGGTGCAGGAGACCCAGTACTTC. It codes for CASSLVGGRVQETQYF.

The J gene is TRBJ1-2, the V gene TRBV10-3; D perhaps matches TRBD1 (5 bases). Germline CDR1 is ENHRY and CDR2 is SYGVKD. The CDR3 is made up of 13 amino acids. Trimming left V 6 bases short and J 4 bases short, with 12 bases between. The CDR3 region is CAISREGVYGYTF. The CDR3 DNA is TGTGCCATCAGCAGGGAGGGTGTCTATGGCTACACCTTC.

The chain links TRBV3-1 (or the pseudogene TRBV3-2) to TRBJ1-1, with TRBD1 matching over 8 bases. Germline V gene data show CDR1 as LGHDT and CDR2 as YNNKEL (reference sequence). The CDR3 is made up of 14 amino acids. Trimming at V came to 6 bases and at J to 7 bases, leaving 10 bases not matched to a gene. CDR3 sequence (DNA): TGTGCCAGCAGACGCCCTGGACAGGGCAATGAAGCTTTCTTT. Amino acid sequence: CASRRPGQGNEAFF.

The CDR3 DNA reads as TGCGCCAGCAGGGAAGGACAGGGACTAGCCAAAAACATTCAGTACTTC. Its protein product is CASREGQGLAKNIQYF. The chain carries TRBV5-1 and TRBJ2-4, with TRBD1 identical over 8 bases. Germline V gene sequence: CDR1 SGHRS, CDR2 YFSETQ. The V gene end was trimmed by 5 bases and the J gene end by 0 bases; junction bases not matched to a gene: 7. This CDR3 has 16 amino acids.

The genes are TRBV3-1 (or the pseudogene TRBV3-2) and TRBJ2-3; TRBD2 aligns across 7 bases. CDR3 length: 16 residues. Trimming cost V 4 bases and J 2 bases; bases outside gene matches: 9. The germline V gene has CDR1 LGHDT and CDR2 YNNKEL (reference sequence). The CDR3 region has the DNA TGTGCCAGCAGCCGCGAAGCGGGGACTTCCACAGATACGCAGTATTTT. It yields the protein CASSREAGTSTDTQYF.

Only a few counts were recorded for this clone. This chain uses TRBV2 with TRBJ2-3, with D possibly being TRBD1 (6 bases). Trimming shortened V by 6 bases and J by 2 bases, and 9 bases separated the two germline ends. CDR1 and CDR2 (germline): SNHLY, FYNNEI. CDR3 length: 13 amino acids. The chain's CDR3 is CASRTGLTDTQYF. The CDR3 nucleotides are TGTGCCAGCAGGACAGGACTCACAGATACGCAGTATTTT. The whole variable domain, remainder taken from reference TRBV2 and TRBJ2-3, is EPEVTQTPSHQVTQMGQEVILRCVPISNHLYFYWYRQILGQKVEFLVSFYNNEISEKSEIFDDQFSVERPDGSNFTLKIRSTKLEDSAMYFCASRTGLTDTQYFGPGTRLTVL.

The chain links TRBV7-2 to TRBJ2-2, with 9 bases identical to TRBD1. CDR3 length equals 15 residues. Per germline, CDR1 SGHTA and CDR2 FQGNSA. After removal of 4 bases from V and 6 bases from J, the junction contained 6 bases not matched to a gene. CDR3: CASSSGQGKAGELFF. In nucleotides, the CDR3 is TGTGCCAGCAGCTCAGGACAGGGGAAGGCCGGGGAGCTGTTTTTT.

V is TRBV4-1 and J is TRBJ2-3; the D gene is possibly TRBD1 (6 bases). CDR1 is MGHRA, CDR2 YSYEKL, per germline. There are 15 residues in the CDR3. V lost 1 base, J lost 2 bases, and 10 bases lay in between. The CDR3 here is CASSQGPGHTDTQYF. As DNA, the CDR3 is TGCGCCAGCAGCCAAGGACCGGGACACACAGATACGCAGTATTTT.

The chain joins TRBV28 to TRBJ2-3; 16 nucleotides line up with TRBD2. V lost 6 bases and J lost 4; bases outside the gene matches: 13. The CDR3 has 19 amino acids. Per the germline V gene, CDR1 is MDHEN and CDR2 is SYDVKM. This CDR3 is CASRSPPGLAGGHPDTQYF. The CDR3 DNA reads TGTGCCAGCAGGTCACCTCCGGGACTAGCGGGAGGGCACCCAGATACGCAGTATTTT.

V usage is TRBV4-1 and J usage is TRBJ2-1; D not certain. The germline gives CDR1 MGHRA, CDR2 YSYEKL. Deletions cut 0 bases from V and 2 bases from J, with 11 bases between. This CDR3 has 16 amino acids. In nucleotides, the CDR3 is TGCGCCAGCAGCCAAGATGTCTACCAAACCTACAATGAGCAGTTCTTC. Protein product: CASSQDVYQTYNEQFF.

The chain recombines TRBV5-5 with TRBJ2-5, with a possible D match to TRBD1 (5 bases). The V end was cut by 7 bases, the J end by 2 bases, with 12 bases between. Germline CDR1 and CDR2: SGHKS and YYEKEE (reference sequence). The CDR3 has 13 residues. This CDR3 is CASVTGTQETQYF. DNA of the CDR3: TGTGCCAGCGTCACAGGAACGCAAGAGACCCAGTACTTC.

V is TRBV5-1 and J is TRBJ2-5; D possibly corresponds to TRBD1 (6 bases). CDR1 and CDR2 (germline): SGHRS, YFSETQ. Between the trimmed V and J ends, which lost 4 bases and 7 bases, there was a span of 17 bases. The CDR3 is made up of 14 amino acids. The CDR3 DNA sequence: TGCGCCAGCAGCACCGAAACAGGGTTGGTGACCCAGTACTTC. It specifies CASSTETGLVTQYF.